These 24 T cell receptor beta chains were sequenced from one sample in a study of brain metastases from non-small cell lung cancer. Some clones are missing from TCRdb's copy, which holds only in-frame ones; the method was immunoSEQ multiplex PCR. The table has over a thousand clones, approximately 85% seen once. Sequenced sample: tumor-adjacent normal tissue. The receptors were gathered from a donor aged 40 or over with non-small cell lung cancer.

This chain joins TRBV7-9 and TRBJ1-4; D not certain. Trimming left V 3 bases short and J 0 bases short, with 14 bases between. Germline CDR1 reads SEHNR; CDR2 reads FQNEAQ (reference sequence). The CDR3 sequence is 17 residues long. CDR3 DNA sequence: TGTGCCAGCAGCTTTCCACCAAGCCCTGCAACTAATGAAAAACTGTTTTTT. Protein product: CASSFPPSPATNEKLFF. The entire variable domain, with the rest obtained from reference TRBV7-9 and TRBJ1-4, is as follows: DTGVSQNPRHKITKRGQNVTFRCDPISEHNRLYWYRQTLGQGPEFLTYFQNEAQLEKSRLLSDRFSAERPKGSFSTLEIQRTEQGDSAMYLCASSFPPSPATNEKLFFGSGTQLSVL.

The chain is built from TRBV19 and TRBJ2-6; TRBD2 might be the D (6 bases). CDR1 and CDR2 (germline): LNHDA, SQIVND (reference sequence). The CDR3 sequence is 16 residues long. Trimming pared 2 bases from V and 4 bases from J, leaving 12 bases between. The CDR3 DNA reads TGTGCCAGTAGTATACGGGAGACGGCAGGGGCCAACGTCCTGACTTTC. Protein: CASSIRETAGANVLTF.

The CDR3 loop reads CASSLEGGEWDNEQFF. The CDR3 nucleotides read TGTGCCAGCAGCTTAGAGGGGGGGGAGTGGGACAATGAGCAGTTCTTC. The chain combines TRBV13 with TRBJ2-1; TRBD2 might be the D (7 bases). CDR1 is PRHDT and CDR2 is FYEKMQ in the germline V gene (reference sequence). Trimming took 1 base from V and 5 from J, leaving 15 bases between them. The CDR3 is made up of 16 amino acids.

In this sample, this clone turned up a few times. The chain carries TRBV7-3 and TRBJ2-3, with TRBD2 as a possible D gene (5 bases). The CDR3 totals 15 residues. Germline V gene lookup returns CDR1 SGHTA and CDR2 FQGTGA. V was cut by 1 base and J by 4 bases, with 12 bases left in between. The CDR3 loop reads CASSLRVEAADTQYF. The CDR3 DNA sequence: TGTGCCAGCAGCTTAAGGGTGGAGGCAGCAGATACGCAGTATTTT.

J is TRBJ2-1 and V is TRBV2; 11 bases agree with TRBD2. This CDR3 comprises 16 residues. V trimming: 2 bases; J trimming: 8 bases; junction bases outside the gene matches: 8. Looked up from germline, CDR1 is SNHLY and CDR2 is FYNNEI. In DNA form, the CDR3 reads TGTGCCAGCAGTGAAAGCGGACTAGCGGGTTTAGATGAGCAGTTCTTC. It encodes CASSESGLAGLDEQFF.

The chain combines TRBV30 with TRBJ2-7; 12 bases are shared with TRBD2. CDR3 length equals 15 residues. Germline values: CDR1 GTSNPN, CDR2 SVGIG (reference sequence). The V segment lost 0 bases and the J segment 3 bases; nucleotides outside the gene matches: 3. The CDR3 here is CAWSVWTSGIYEQYF. Written as DNA, the CDR3 is TGTGCCTGGAGTGTTTGGACTAGCGGGATCTACGAGCAGTACTTC.

The chain is built from TRBV27 and TRBJ2-5; the D is unclear. Germline V lookup: CDR1 MNHEY, CDR2 SMNVEV (reference sequence). The CDR3 length is 10 residues. The germline V and J ends were trimmed by 2 bases and 5 bases, with 0 bases remaining between them. CDR3 region: CASSLETQYF. As DNA, the CDR3 is TGTGCCAGCAGTTTAGAGACCCAGTACTTC.

The chain has TRBV28 and TRBJ2-5; no clear D. Germline V gene lookup returns CDR1 MDHEN and CDR2 SYDVKM. With 1 base removed from V and 3 bases from J, the gap between germline ends came to 9 bases. The CDR3 spans 14 residues. CDR3 residues: CASSLLSEKETQYF. The CDR3 DNA sequence: TGTGCCAGCAGTTTATTATCAGAAAAAGAGACCCAGTACTTC.

V usage is TRBV7-2 and J usage is TRBJ2-3, with a possible D match to TRBD1 (6 bases). Per the germline V gene, CDR1 is SGHTA and CDR2 is FQGNSA. This CDR3 has 15 residues. Trimming pared 5 bases from V and 2 bases from J, leaving 14 bases between. In nucleotides, the CDR3 is TGTGCCAGCAGCGACCGGACAGCGATCACAGATACGCAGTATTTT. Translating gives CASSDRTAITDTQYF.

The chain carries TRBV15 and TRBJ2-2; D uncertain. V shed 8 bases and J shed 1 base, with 20 bases lying between them. The germline CDR1 and CDR2 sequences are LNHNV and YYDKDF (reference sequence). The CDR3 loop spans 17 amino acids. CDR3 in DNA: TGTGCCACCGTGTCCGTTGGGATATACGGGAACACCGGGGAGCTGTTTTTT. Translation: CATVSVGIYGNTGELFF.

The rearrangement uses TRBV10-3 and TRBJ2-1; 9 bases are a match to TRBD2. The CDR3 covers 16 residues. Germline V gives CDR1 ENHRY, CDR2 SYGVKD. With 0 bases clipped from V and 9 bases from J, the junction kept 9 bases outside the gene matches. CDR3: CAISESSSGALVEQFF. The DNA of the CDR3 is TGTGCCATCAGTGAGTCTTCTAGCGGGGCCCTTGTTGAGCAGTTCTTC.

This clone was detected a few times. This chain links TRBV19 with TRBJ2-5; 8 bases line up with TRBD2. Per germline, CDR1 LNHDA and CDR2 SQIVND (reference sequence). CDR3 size: 15 residues. V was pared by 6 bases and J by 5 bases, with 11 bases of the junction left unmatched. DNA of the CDR3: TGTGCCAGTAGCTATGCGGGGGGCGGTGGGGAGACCCAGTACTTC. It translates to CASSYAGGGGETQYF.

This sequence joins TRBV10-1 and TRBJ2-1; a weak D match, TRBD2 (6 bases). CDR1 WNHNN and CDR2 SYGVQD come from the germline V gene (reference sequence). CDR3 size: 15 residues. V lost 2 bases and J 5 bases, leaving 13 bases between the germline ends. This CDR3 reads CASSENSGANNEQFF. CDR3 nucleotides: TGCGCCAGCAGTGAGAATAGCGGAGCCAACAATGAGCAGTTCTTC.

V usage is TRBV19 and J usage is TRBJ2-2; unclear D gene. Germline V gives CDR1 LNHDA, CDR2 SQIVND (reference sequence). V was trimmed by 4 bases and J by 1 base, leaving 7 bases between them. The CDR3 spans 14 residues. The CDR3: CASSTTENTGELFF. CDR3 coding DNA: TGTGCCAGTAGTACCACAGAGAACACCGGGGAGCTGTTTTTT.

The chain combines TRBV6-1 with TRBJ2-3, with 8 nucleotides matching TRBD1. This CDR3 region has 16 residues. J was trimmed by 1 base and V by 3 bases; bases with no gene match: 6. Germline loops: CDR1 MNHNS, CDR2 SASEGT. Here the CDR3 DNA reads TGTGCCAGCAGTGACACTCCGGGACAGGGCACAGATACGCAGTATTTT. This encodes CASSDTPGQGTDTQYF.

The chain links TRBV19 to TRBJ2-5, with no clear D. The germline V gene has CDR1 LNHDA and CDR2 SQIVND (reference sequence). The CDR3 is made up of 13 amino acids. Trimming left V 6 bases short and J 1 base short, with 9 bases between. The CDR3 here is CASSPGRQETQYF. The CDR3 coding sequence is TGTGCCAGTAGCCCCGGACGCCAAGAGACCCAGTACTTC.

This CDR3 is CASSPLGTGGGSTGELFF. CDR3 DNA: TGTGCCAGCAGCCCCCTCGGGACAGGGGGCGGGAGCACTGGGGAGCTGTTTTTT. The chain joins TRBV7-3 to TRBJ2-2; TRBD1 matches at 12 bases. The trim removed 5 bases at V and 8 bases at J, leaving 15 bases unmatched. The CDR3 consists of 18 residues. Germline CDR1 SGHTA, CDR2 FQGTGA.

The chain links TRBV7-3 to TRBJ1-1; D is ambiguous. The V end lost 5 bases, the J end lost 5 bases, and 12 bases lay between the germline ends. The CDR3 runs 13 residues. Per germline, CDR1 SGHTA and CDR2 FQGTGA. For the CDR3, the DNA is TGTGCCAGCAGCCTAGGAGGGTGGACTGAAGCTTTCTTT. Protein: CASSLGGWTEAFF.

This clone has only a few counts. The rearrangement uses TRBV7-2 and TRBJ2-5; a weak D match, TRBD1 (5 bases). The CDR3 sequence is 13 residues long. V was clipped by 5 bases and J by 5 bases, with 12 bases between them. From germline, CDR1 is SGHTA and CDR2 FQGNSA. The CDR3 sequence is CASSVARVETQYF. The DNA for the CDR3 is TGTGCCAGCAGCGTCGCCAGGGTTGAGACCCAGTACTTC.

The genes are TRBV6-1 and TRBJ2-5; D unresolved. V lost 3 bases, J lost 2 bases, and 10 bases lay in between. Germline loops: CDR1 MNHNS, CDR2 SASEGT. This CDR3 is 14 amino acids long. This CDR3 reads CASSDPNMQETQYF. The CDR3 DNA follows: TGTGCCAGCAGTGACCCGAATATGCAAGAGACCCAGTACTTC.

The chain employs TRBV5-7 and TRBJ2-7; 10 positions agree with TRBD2. TRBV5-7 carries the ORF label, with uncertain function. V was clipped by 3 bases and J by 4 bases; unmatched bases: 7. The CDR3 sequence is 15 residues long. CDR3 sequence: CASSSQVAGGYEQYF. The CDR3 DNA is TGTGCCAGCAGCTCCCAGGTAGCGGGAGGTTACGAGCAGTACTTC.

Of note for this clone: A junction boundary mismatches the germline segment, possibly from a read error. The chain combines TRBV9 with TRBJ2-2, with unresolved D. The CDR3 covers 13 residues. CDR1 is SGDLS and CDR2 is YYNGEE in the germline V gene. Written as DNA, the CDR3 is TGTGCCAGCAGCGTAGTTACAGCCGGAGAGCTGTTTTTT. Encoded protein: CASSVVTAGELFF.

The sample holds a few counts of this clone. The rearrangement joins TRBV5-1 to TRBJ1-1, with D possibly being TRBD1 (5 bases). There are 16 residues in the CDR3. Trimming cost V 4 bases and J 3 bases, with 19 bases left between them. Germline V CDR1 and CDR2: SGHRS, YFSETQ. CDR3 sequence reads: CASSPQYGGGYTEAFF. Written as DNA, the CDR3 is TGCGCCAGCAGCCCGCAATACGGGGGGGGATACACTGAAGCTTTCTTT.

This clone was counted between two and nine times. V gene TRBV7-8 combines with J gene TRBJ2-7; the D is unclear. In germline, CDR1 is SGHVS, CDR2 FQNEAQ. The CDR3 length is 12 residues. The ends were cut back, 2 bases at V and 6 bases at J, with 8 bases in the middle. CDR3 in amino acids: CASSLYNLEQYF. The CDR3 nucleotides read TGTGCCAGCAGCTTATATAACCTCGAGCAGTACTTC.